Given below is one T cell receptor beta chain in context. The data belong to a study of blood T cell repertoires in COVID-19. Study as a whole: The United States, Italy and Spain supplied acute and convalescent COVID-19 samples. Sample material is recorded as cDNA or gDNA derived from T cells, B-cell-depleted T cells, or PBMCs.

Germline lookup yields CDR1 MDHEN and CDR2 SYDVKM. The CDR3 totals 12 residues. V was trimmed by 5 bases and J by 6 bases, leaving 10 bases between them. Some clones are missing from TCRdb's copy, which holds only in-frame ones; the method was immunoSEQ multiplex PCR. The data show 100,000 to 110,000 clones, with around 90% seen just once and around 5% held by the top ten. The chain joins TRBV28 to TRBJ1-2; D is unclear. The TCR was taken from a human donor in a cohort sampled during active COVID-19. Sequencing was done on a sample of peripheral blood. The CDR3 loop is CASSRLEHGYTF. The CDR3 DNA is TGTGCCAGCAGTAGACTAGAGCATGGCTACACCTTC.